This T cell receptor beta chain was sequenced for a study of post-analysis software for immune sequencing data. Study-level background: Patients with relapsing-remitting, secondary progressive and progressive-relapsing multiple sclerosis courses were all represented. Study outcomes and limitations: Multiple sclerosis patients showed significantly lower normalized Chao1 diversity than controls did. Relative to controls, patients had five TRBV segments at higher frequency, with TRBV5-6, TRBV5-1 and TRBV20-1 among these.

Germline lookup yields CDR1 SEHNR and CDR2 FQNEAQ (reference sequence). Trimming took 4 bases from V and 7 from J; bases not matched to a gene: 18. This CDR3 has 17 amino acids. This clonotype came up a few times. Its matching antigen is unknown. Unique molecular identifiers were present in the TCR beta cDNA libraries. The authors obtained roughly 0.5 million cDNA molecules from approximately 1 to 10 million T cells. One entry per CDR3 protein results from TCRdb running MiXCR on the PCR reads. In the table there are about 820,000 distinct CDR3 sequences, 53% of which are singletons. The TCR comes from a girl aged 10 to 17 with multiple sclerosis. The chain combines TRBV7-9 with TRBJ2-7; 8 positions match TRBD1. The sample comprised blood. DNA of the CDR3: TGTGCCAGCAGCTCCCCGTGGGGTGGCAGGGGGCCGGATGAGCAGTACTTC. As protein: CASSSPWGGRGPDEQYF. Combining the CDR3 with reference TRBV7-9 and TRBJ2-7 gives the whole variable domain DTGVSQNPRHKITKRGQNVTFRCDPISEHNRLYWYRQTLGQGPEFLTYFQNEAQLEKSRLLSDRFSAERPKGSFSTLEIQRTEQGDSAMYLCASSSPWGGRGPDEQYFGPGTRLTVT.